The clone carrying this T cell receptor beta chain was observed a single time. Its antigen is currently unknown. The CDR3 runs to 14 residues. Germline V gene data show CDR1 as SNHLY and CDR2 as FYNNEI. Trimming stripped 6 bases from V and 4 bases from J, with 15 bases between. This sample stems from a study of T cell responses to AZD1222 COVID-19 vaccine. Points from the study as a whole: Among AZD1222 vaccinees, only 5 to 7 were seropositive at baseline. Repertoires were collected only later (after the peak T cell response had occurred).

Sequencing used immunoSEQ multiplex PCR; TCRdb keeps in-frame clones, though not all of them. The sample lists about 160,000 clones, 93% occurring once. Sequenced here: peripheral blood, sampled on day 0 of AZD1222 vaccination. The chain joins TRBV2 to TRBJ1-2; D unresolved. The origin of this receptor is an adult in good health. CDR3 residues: CASRALTRGYGYTF. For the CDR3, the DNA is TGTGCCAGCAGGGCTCTCACGCGGGGCTATGGCTACACCTTC.